The sequence of this T cell receptor beta chain was determined in a study of human T cells and chemical hapten exposure. Whole-study context: Predominantly women, the patients had alopecia areata, totalis or universalis. Per-sample TCR yield variability stemmed mainly from small pooled library volume differences. General study points: No change in TCRs above 1 in 1000 frequency was produced by DPC sensitization.

The library tagged each cDNA molecule with unique molecular identifiers. TCRdb fed the RACE reads into MiXCR, producing one record per CDR3 protein. Seen here are a few hundred thousand distinct CDR3 sequences, 6% to 7% observed once, and the top ten hold about 5%. Turning to this clonotype: Its antigen is currently unknown.

Documented time point: patch test 2, 6 weeks after DPC sensitization. Treatment indicated: therapeutic diphenylcyclopropenone sensitization with weekly scalp DPC. CDR3 length: 15 residues. CDR1 is SGHVS, CDR2 FQNEAQ, per germline. The germline V and J ends were trimmed by 5 bases and 1 base, with 12 bases remaining between them. The sequence derives from a woman between 18 and 29 years old with alopecia areata. Some clones in this sample may be carry-over from other donors' samples. The sample was whole blood, taken in connection with sensitization to the hapten diphenylcyclopropenone (DPC). The chain uses TRBV7-8 and TRBJ2-1; weak D call: TRBD1 (5 bases). CDR3 sequence: CASSAYRISYNEQFF. The CDR3 nucleotides read TGTGCCAGCAGCGCATACAGGATTTCCTACAATGAGCAGTTCTTC.